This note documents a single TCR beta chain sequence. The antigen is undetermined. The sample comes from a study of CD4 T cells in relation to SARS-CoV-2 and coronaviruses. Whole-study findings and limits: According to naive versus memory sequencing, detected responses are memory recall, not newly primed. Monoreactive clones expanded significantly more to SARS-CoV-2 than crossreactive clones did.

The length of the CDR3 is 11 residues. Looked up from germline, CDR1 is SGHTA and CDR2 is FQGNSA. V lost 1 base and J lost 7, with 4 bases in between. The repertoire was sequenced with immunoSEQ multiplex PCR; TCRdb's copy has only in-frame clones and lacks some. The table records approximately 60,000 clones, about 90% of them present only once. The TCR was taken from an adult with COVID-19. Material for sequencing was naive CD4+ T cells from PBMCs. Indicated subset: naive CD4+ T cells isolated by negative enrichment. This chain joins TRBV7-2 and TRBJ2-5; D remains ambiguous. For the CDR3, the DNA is TGTGCCAGCAGCTTAGGCTTGACCCAGTACTTC. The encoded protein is CASSLGLTQYF.